A selection of T cell receptor beta chains follows, all from one sample in a study of beta chain features in type 1 diabetes. TCRdb's copy holds only in-frame clones and misses some; the assay was immunoSEQ multiplex PCR. Of under 300,000 clones in the sample, under 8.5% were seen once. Sample: central memory CD4+ T cells from blood. The receptor source for this set is a woman between 18 and 30 years old in good health. CDR3s include the opening cysteine and the closing phenylalanine or tryptophan. The order of the fields is V gene, D gene, clone size, J gene, CDR3 protein, CDR3 DNA. D genes are given only for firm matches. The size entry is marked missing in some rows and otherwise reads once, few, many or a size class.

>TRBV6-5|NA|NA|TRBJ1-1
CASTTPSGGEAFF
TGTGCCAGCACCACCCCGTCGGGAGGTGAAGCTTTCTTT
>TRBV28|NA|few|TRBJ1-1
CASSYRGPTEAFF
TGTGCCAGCAGTTATAGGGGCCCCACTGAAGCTTTCTTT
>TRBV4-3|NA|NA|TRBJ1-3
CASSQDLPGADSGNTIYF
TGCGCCAGCAGCCAAGATTTACCGGGGGCCGACTCTGGAAACACCATATATTTT
>TRBV5-1|NA|NA|TRBJ2-6
CASSLVGTQSLTF
TGCGCCAGCAGCCTAGTGGGGACCCAGTCTCTGACTTTC
>TRBV4-2|NA|few|TRBJ1-2
CASSQDMSGYTF
TGTGCCAGCAGCCAAGATATGAGTGGCTACACCTTC
>TRBV19|TRBD1|NA|TRBJ1-2
CASSIARAGGHGYTF
TGTGCCAGTAGTATTGCGCGGGCAGGGGGACATGGCTACACCTTC
>TRBV5-6|NA|NA|TRBJ2-3
CASSSASAGDTQYF
TGTGCCAGCAGCTCGGCAAGTGCAGGGGATACGCAGTATTTT
>TRBV9|TRBD2|NA|TRBJ2-5
CASSVAPGSGGETQYF
TGTGCCAGCAGCGTAGCCCCGGGTAGCGGGGGTGAGACCCAGTACTTC
>TRBV5-1|NA|few|TRBJ2-7
CASSTLQGSYEQYF
TGCGCCAGCAGTACTCTTCAGGGCTCCTACGAGCAGTACTTC
>TRBV6-1|NA|NA|TRBJ2-1
CASSLTGTSYNEQFF
TGTGCCAGCAGCCTAACCGGGACATCCTACAATGAGCAGTTCTTC
>TRBV7-2|NA|many|TRBJ2-3
CASSLTSALDTQYF
TGTGCCAGCAGCCTAACTTCAGCCCTGGATACGCAGTATTTT
>TRBV11-3|NA|NA|TRBJ2-7
CASSLLTRFRGYEQYF
TGTGCCAGCAGCTTGCTTACCCGATTCAGGGGATACGAGCAGTACTTC
>TRBV4-3|NA|few|TRBJ1-2
CASSQASGHGYTF
TGCGCCAGCAGCCAAGCCTCGGGGCATGGCTACACCTTC
>TRBV6-1|TRBD1|few|TRBJ2-3
CASNPGTGITDTQYF
TGTGCCAGCAACCCCGGGACAGGGATCACAGATACGCAGTATTTT
>TRBV28|TRBD1|NA|TRBJ2-1
CASSRPPLSRGRYNEQFF
TGTGCCAGCAGCCGTCCTCCTTTGTCCAGGGGGCGTTACAATGAGCAGTTCTTC
>TRBV18|NA|many|TRBJ1-1
CASSPPGGKNTEAFF
TGTGCCAGCTCACCACCGGGAGGGAAGAACACTGAAGCTTTCTTT
>TRBV7-2|NA|many|TRBJ1-1
CASSSMGKHTEAFF
TGTGCCAGCAGCTCGATGGGAAAGCACACTGAAGCTTTCTTT
>TRBV5-1|NA|NA|TRBJ1-1
CASSLGWGNTEAFF
TGCGCCAGCAGCTTGGGTTGGGGGAACACTGAAGCTTTCTTT
>TRBV5-4|NA|few|TRBJ1-5
CASSLKGLNQPQHF
TGTGCCAGCAGCTTGAAAGGACTCAATCAGCCCCAGCATTTT
>TRBV7-2|TRBD1|many|TRBJ2-3
CASSLSSSGQGTQYF
TGTGCCAGCAGCCTAAGTTCTTCCGGACAGGGAACGCAGTATTTT
>TRBV18|NA|NA|TRBJ2-6
CASSAGGGANVLTF
TGTGCCAGCTCAGCCGGGGGCGGGGCCAACGTCCTGACTTTC
>TRBV7-9|NA|many|TRBJ1-6
CASSLSQDNSPLHF
TGTGCCAGCAGCTTAAGTCAGGATAATTCACCCCTCCACTTT
>TRBV7-2|NA|NA|TRBJ2-1
CASSFSSNEQFF
TGTGCCAGCAGCTTCAGTAGTAATGAGCAGTTCTTC
>TRBV9|NA|NA|TRBJ2-1
CASSVKYRSSYNEQFF
TGTGCCAGCAGCGTAAAATACCGAAGCTCCTACAATGAGCAGTTCTTC
>TRBV5-1|TRBD1|NA|TRBJ1-5
CASSITGGDQPQHF
TGCGCCAGCAGCATAACAGGGGGCGATCAGCCCCAGCATTTT
>TRBV6-5|TRBD2|few|TRBJ2-1
CASSLKGLAYNEQFF
TGTGCCAGCAGCCTCAAGGGACTAGCGTACAATGAGCAGTTCTTC
>TRBV29-1|NA|NA|TRBJ2-1
CSARDLGSEQFF
TGCAGTGCCAGGGACTTGGGAAGCGAGCAGTTCTTC
>TRBV28|NA|few|TRBJ2-5
CASNGGQLYQETQYF
TGTGCCAGCAACGGGGGGCAGCTGTACCAAGAGACCCAGTACTTC
>TRBV18|TRBD1|NA|TRBJ1-3
CASSRQGAPGNTIYF
TGTGCCAGCTCGCGACAGGGGGCCCCTGGAAACACCATATATTTT
>TRBV4-3|TRBD2|few|TRBJ2-5
CASSQSSAGGPETQYF
TGCGCCAGCAGCCAGTCCTCGGCGGGGGGGCCAGAGACCCAGTACTTC
>TRBV19|NA|few|TRBJ1-1
CASSTYGRTNTEAFF
TGTGCCAGTAGTACCTACGGGAGGACGAACACTGAAGCTTTCTTT
>TRBV5-8|TRBD1|many|TRBJ1-1
CASSSGQGTNTEAFF
TGTGCCAGCAGCTCCGGACAGGGTACGAACACTGAAGCTTTCTTT
>TRBV4-2|NA|NA|TRBJ1-4
CASSQAEVPSQEKLFF
TGTGCCAGCAGCCAAGCTGAGGTTCCAAGTCAAGAAAAACTGTTTTTT
>TRBV6-6|NA|few|TRBJ1-5
CASRAKLGNQPQHF
TGTGCCAGCAGGGCCAAATTGGGCAATCAGCCCCAGCATTTT
>TRBV5-6|TRBD1|NA|TRBJ2-1
CASSKQGLNNEQFF
TGTGCCAGCAGCAAACAGGGGTTGAACAATGAGCAGTTCTTC
>TRBV2|NA|few|TRBJ1-2
CASSGGQRNGYTF
TGTGCCAGCAGTGGAGGACAGCGGAATGGCTACACCTTC
>TRBV5-6|TRBD2|few|TRBJ2-3
CASSDTSGADTDTQYF
TGTGCCAGCAGCGACACTAGCGGGGCCGACACAGATACGCAGTATTTT
>TRBV21-1|NA|many|TRBJ2-6
CASSSEGCAGANVLTF
TGTGCCAGCAGCAGTGAGGGCTGTGCTGGGGCCAACGTCCTGACTTTC
>TRBV19|NA|few|TRBJ2-7
CASSIGQGKQYF
TGTGCCAGTAGTATCGGTCAGGGGAAGCAGTACTTC
>TRBV2|TRBD1|many|TRBJ2-3
CASRDRGGTDTQYF
TGTGCCAGCAGGGACAGGGGTGGTACAGATACGCAGTATTTT
>TRBV29-1|NA|few|TRBJ2-1
CSVEGGTGYNEQFF
TGCAGCGTTGAAGGAGGTACGGGTTACAATGAGCAGTTCTTC
>TRBV5-4|NA|NA|TRBJ2-1
CASSSPTGSYNEQFF
TGTGCCAGCAGCTCTCCCACCGGCTCCTACAATGAGCAGTTCTTC
>TRBV2|TRBD1|few|TRBJ2-5
CASSSQGALETQYF
TGTGCCAGCAGTTCACAGGGGGCCTTGGAGACCCAGTACTTC
>TRBV29-1|NA|NA|TRBJ2-1
CSVVPLNGGGRTYNEQFF
TGCAGCGTTGTGCCCTTAAACGGCGGGGGCAGGACCTACAATGAGCAGTTCTTC
>TRBV7-8|NA|NA|TRBJ1-1
CASSFTVGNTEAFF
TGTGCCAGCAGCTTCACGGTGGGGAACACTGAAGCTTTCTTT
>TRBV4-3|NA|many|TRBJ1-2
CASSQDASGGYGYTF
TGCGCCAGCAGCCAAGATGCGAGTGGGGGCTATGGCTACACCTTC